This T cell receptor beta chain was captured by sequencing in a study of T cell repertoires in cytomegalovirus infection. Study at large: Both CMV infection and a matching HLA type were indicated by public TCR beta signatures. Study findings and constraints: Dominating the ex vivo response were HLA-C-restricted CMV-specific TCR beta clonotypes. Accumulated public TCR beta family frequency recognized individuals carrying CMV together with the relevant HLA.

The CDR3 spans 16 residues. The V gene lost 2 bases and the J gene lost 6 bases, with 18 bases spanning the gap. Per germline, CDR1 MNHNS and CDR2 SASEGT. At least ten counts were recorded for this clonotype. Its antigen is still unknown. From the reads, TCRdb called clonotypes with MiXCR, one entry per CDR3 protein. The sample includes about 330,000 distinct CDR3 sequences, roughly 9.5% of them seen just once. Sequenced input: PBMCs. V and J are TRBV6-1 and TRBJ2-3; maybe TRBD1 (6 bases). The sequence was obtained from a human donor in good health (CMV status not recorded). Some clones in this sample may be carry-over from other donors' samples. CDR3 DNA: TGTGCCAGCAGTGAACCCGAGGACAGAAACGACGATACGCAGTATTTT. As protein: CASSEPEDRNDDTQYF.